A selection of T cell receptor beta chains follows, all from one sample in a study of cytomegalovirus exposure and HLA in healthy donors. Sequencing was performed with immunoSEQ multiplex PCR; in TCRdb, only in-frame clones are kept and a portion is missing. Found here are under 250,000 clones, around 80% of them singletons; the top ten hold around 8.3%. Sequenced sample: PBMCs. These receptors all stem from a woman aged 55-70 years in good health and CMV-seropositive. Both conserved end residues are part of each CDR3. Each record gives: J gene, CDR3 length, clone size, D gene, V gene, CDR3 protein, CDR3 DNA. The D gene is left open where the match is weak. The size field is filled for only some rows; it gives once, few, many or a size class.

J: TRBJ1-4; length: 17; size: once; D: -; V: TRBV7-2; CDR3: CASSLAGGGFPNEKLFF; DNA: TGTGCCAGCAGCTTAGCGGGGGGAGGATTCCCTAATGAAAAACTGTTTTTT
J: TRBJ2-5; length: 14; size: -; D: -; V: TRBV5-1; CDR3: CASSLSYSQETQYF; DNA: TGCGCCAGCAGCTTGAGTTACAGCCAAGAGACCCAGTACTTC
J: TRBJ2-6; length: 17; size: -; D: -; V: TRBV7-3; CDR3: CASSFSGFEFGANVLTF; DNA: TGTGCCAGCAGCTTCTCAGGGTTTGAATTTGGGGCCAACGTCCTGACTTTC
J: TRBJ2-3; length: 12; size: once; D: -; V: TRBV6-6; CDR3: CASSSRGDTQYF; DNA: TGTGCCAGCAGTTCTCGGGGAGATACGCAGTATTTT
J: TRBJ1-5; length: 16; size: -; D: TRBD1; V: TRBV27; CDR3: CASRPFGQGARQPQHF; DNA: TGTGCCAGCAGACCTTTCGGACAGGGGGCTCGACAGCCCCAGCATTTT
J: TRBJ2-7; length: 14; size: -; D: -; V: TRBV19; CDR3: CASSLRTVAYEQYF; DNA: TGTGCCAGTAGTCTCCGGACAGTTGCCTACGAGCAGTACTTC
J: TRBJ2-7; length: 15; size: -; D: TRBD2; V: TRBV18; CDR3: CASSPRTSAGYEQYF; DNA: TGTGCCAGCTCACCACGGACTAGCGCGGGGTACGAGCAGTACTTC
J: TRBJ1-5; length: 14; size: -; D: TRBD1; V: TRBV28; CDR3: CASSSPTGLRPQHF; DNA: TGTGCCAGCAGTTCTCCGACAGGGTTGAGGCCCCAGCATTTT
J: TRBJ2-1; length: 15; size: -; D: TRBD2; V: TRBV7-3; CDR3: CASSPQGLAGNEQFF; DNA: TGTGCCAGCAGCCCACAAGGACTAGCCGGCAATGAGCAGTTCTTC
J: TRBJ1-1; length: 15; size: -; D: -; V: TRBV5-4; CDR3: CASSPAGSIGGEAFF; DNA: TGTGCCAGCAGCCCTGCAGGGTCGATAGGGGGTGAAGCTTTCTTT
J: TRBJ2-1; length: 16; size: -; D: -; V: TRBV7-9; CDR3: CASSLVGGGRISSIFF; DNA: TGTGCCAGCAGCTTAGTGGGGGGTGGCAGAATCAGCTCGATTTTCTTC
J: TRBJ1-1; length: 16; size: -; D: TRBD1; V: TRBV28; CDR3: CASKRRDSNMNTEAFF; DNA: TGTGCCAGCAAAAGAAGGGACAGCAACATGAACACTGAAGCTTTCTTT
J: TRBJ2-7; length: 13; size: -; D: -; V: TRBV28; CDR3: CASSLAAQLVQYF; DNA: TGTGCCAGCAGCTTAGCCGCGCAACTGGTGCAGTACTTC
J: TRBJ2-4; length: 15; size: -; D: -; V: TRBV18; CDR3: CASSPGAEAKNIQYF; DNA: TGTGCCAGCTCACCAGGGGCTGAAGCCAAAAACATTCAGTACTTC
J: TRBJ1-5; length: 14; size: few; D: -; V: TRBV2; CDR3: CASREGSINQPQHF; DNA: TGTGCCAGCAGGGAGGGAAGTATCAATCAGCCCCAGCATTTT
J: TRBJ2-5; length: 16; size: -; D: -; V: TRBV9; CDR3: CASSVGPDSVQETQYF; DNA: TGTGCCAGCAGCGTAGGGCCCGACAGCGTTCAAGAGACCCAGTACTTC
J: TRBJ2-3; length: 16; size: -; D: TRBD2; V: TRBV5-1; CDR3: CASSPVGGRQVDTQYF; DNA: TGCGCCAGCAGCCCGGTGGGCGGGAGGCAGGTAGATACGCAGTATTTT
J: TRBJ2-3; length: 14; size: few; D: TRBD2; V: TRBV27; CDR3: CASSSLAGTDTQYF; DNA: TGTGCCAGCAGTTCTCTAGCGGGAACAGATACGCAGTATTTT
J: TRBJ2-3; length: 16; size: -; D: -; V: TRBV5-1; CDR3: CASSLAVADSTDTQYF; DNA: TGCGCCAGCAGCTTGGCGGTTGCGGATAGCACAGATACGCAGTATTTT
J: TRBJ2-3; length: 14; size: once; D: TRBD1; V: TRBV10-1; CDR3: CATAGTGSTDTQYF; DNA: TGCGCCACCGCCGGGACAGGGAGCACAGATACGCAGTATTTT
J: TRBJ2-3; length: 14; size: -; D: TRBD2; V: TRBV9; CDR3: CASSREGSTDTQYF; DNA: TGTGCCAGCAGCCGGGAGGGATCCACAGATACGCAGTATTTT
J: TRBJ1-2; length: 17; size: -; D: TRBD1; V: TRBV5-1; CDR3: CASSLVGQGAPLYGYTF; DNA: TGCGCCAGCAGCTTGGTGGGACAGGGAGCCCCGCTTTATGGCTACACCTTC
J: TRBJ2-7; length: 15; size: -; D: TRBD1; V: TRBV7-8; CDR3: CASSLVGQGAYEQYF; DNA: TGTGCCAGCAGCTTAGTAGGGCAGGGGGCTTACGAGCAGTACTTC
J: TRBJ1-4; length: 16; size: -; D: TRBD1; V: TRBV6-5; CDR3: CASSYFRQGANEKLFF; DNA: TGTGCCAGCAGTTACTTCCGACAGGGTGCAAATGAAAAACTGTTTTTT
J: TRBJ2-2; length: 15; size: -; D: TRBD1; V: TRBV30; CDR3: CAWTTGTGLTGELFF; DNA: TGTGCCTGGACAACAGGGACAGGGCTCACCGGGGAGCTGTTTTTT
J: TRBJ2-4; length: 16; size: -; D: TRBD2; V: TRBV15; CDR3: CATSRPSGIAKNIQYF; DNA: TGTGCCACCAGCAGGCCTAGCGGGATAGCCAAAAACATTCAGTACTTC
J: TRBJ1-2; length: 17; size: once; D: TRBD1; V: TRBV7-9; CDR3: CASSLALSDRDAYGYTF; DNA: TGTGCCAGCAGCTTAGCGCTTTCGGACAGGGATGCCTATGGCTACACCTTC
J: TRBJ1-2; length: 14; size: once; D: -; V: TRBV4-1; CDR3: CASRRPGEGYGYTF; DNA: TGCGCCAGCCGGAGGCCGGGGGAGGGCTATGGCTACACCTTC
J: TRBJ2-3; length: 15; size: few; D: -; V: TRBV6-4; CDR3: CASRAIGRATDTQYF; DNA: TGTGCCAGCAGAGCTATCGGGAGAGCCACAGATACGCAGTATTTT
J: TRBJ2-5; length: 13; size: few; D: -; V: TRBV6-1; CDR3: CASRPDSEETQYF; DNA: TGTGCCAGCAGACCCGACAGCGAAGAGACCCAGTACTTC
J: TRBJ2-2; length: 13; size: -; D: -; V: TRBV5-1; CDR3: CASSLRVAGELFF; DNA: TGCGCCAGCAGCTTGCGAGTTGCCGGGGAGCTGTTTTTT
J: TRBJ1-1; length: 13; size: -; D: -; V: TRBV2; CDR3: CASSVSGGTEAFF; DNA: TGTGCCAGCAGTGTGTCGGGGGGGACTGAAGCTTTCTTT
J: TRBJ2-1; length: 12; size: -; D: -; V: TRBV6-1; CDR3: CASSASANEQFF; DNA: TGTGCCAGCAGTGCCTCTGCGAATGAGCAGTTCTTC
J: TRBJ1-1; length: 13; size: few; D: -; V: TRBV2; CDR3: CASAVGGRTEAFF; DNA: TGTGCCAGCGCGGTCGGGGGAAGGACTGAAGCTTTCTTT
J: TRBJ1-3; length: 13; size: -; D: TRBD1; V: TRBV10-3; CDR3: CATTGDPGNTIYF; DNA: TGTGCCACCACAGGGGATCCTGGAAACACCATATATTTT
J: TRBJ2-1; length: 17; size: few; D: -; V: TRBV9; CDR3: CASSARWGQSSYNEQFF; DNA: TGTGCCAGCAGCGCCAGATGGGGACAAAGCTCCTACAATGAGCAGTTCTTC
J: TRBJ2-3; length: 14; size: -; D: -; V: TRBV10-3; CDR3: CAISGRGTWDTQYF; DNA: TGTGCCATCAGTGGCAGGGGCACTTGGGATACGCAGTATTTT
J: TRBJ1-5; length: 14; size: -; D: TRBD1; V: TRBV7-9; CDR3: CASSLGTGNQPQHF; DNA: TGTGCCAGCAGCTTAGGGACAGGGAATCAGCCCCAGCATTTT
J: TRBJ2-7; length: 14; size: -; D: -; V: TRBV18; CDR3: CASSQVLGGYEQYF; DNA: TGTGCCAGCTCACAGGTGCTAGGGGGCTACGAGCAGTACTTC
J: TRBJ2-3; length: 15; size: -; D: TRBD2; V: TRBV6-4; CDR3: CASSSASGSTDTQYF; DNA: TGTGCCAGCAGTTCAGCTAGCGGGAGCACAGATACGCAGTATTTT
J: TRBJ2-1; length: 15; size: -; D: -; V: TRBV10-3; CDR3: CAISESTGTYNEQFF; DNA: TGTGCCATCAGTGAGTCTACAGGGACCTACAATGAGCAGTTCTTC
J: TRBJ2-6; length: 16; size: once; D: TRBD2; V: TRBV5-1; CDR3: CASSLAGGRGANVLTF; DNA: TGCGCCAGCAGCTTAGCGGGAGGGAGGGGGGCCAACGTCCTGACTTTC
J: TRBJ2-7; length: 14; size: -; D: -; V: TRBV7-9; CDR3: CASSGGTATYEQYF; DNA: TGTGCCAGCAGCGGCGGGACGGCCACCTACGAGCAGTACTTC
J: TRBJ1-1; length: 15; size: -; D: -; V: TRBV19; CDR3: CASSILRGLDTEAFF; DNA: TGTGCCAGTAGTATATTAAGGGGTCTCGACACTGAAGCTTTCTTT
J: TRBJ1-5; length: 15; size: -; D: -; V: TRBV19; CDR3: CASSISGGSNQPQHF; DNA: TGTGCCAGTAGTATTTCGGGGGGGAGCAATCAGCCCCAGCATTTT
J: TRBJ1-1; length: 13; size: few; D: -; V: TRBV12-5; CDR3: CASGLMSGGEAFF; DNA: TGTGCTAGTGGTTTGATGTCGGGGGGTGAAGCTTTCTTT
J: TRBJ2-2; length: 15; size: -; D: -; V: TRBV19; CDR3: CASSTGELRAGELFF; DNA: TGTGCCAGTAGTACTGGGGAGCTGAGGGCCGGGGAGCTGTTTTTT
J: TRBJ1-3; length: 14; size: -; D: -; V: TRBV5-4; CDR3: CASSDRQNGNTIYF; DNA: TGTGCCAGCAGCGACAGACAGAACGGAAACACCATATATTTT
J: TRBJ2-7; length: 15; size: -; D: TRBD1; V: TRBV14; CDR3: CASSHPRTGGYEQYF; DNA: TGTGCCAGCAGCCACCCCCGGACAGGTGGATACGAGCAGTACTTC
J: TRBJ2-1; length: 16; size: -; D: TRBD2; V: TRBV4-1; CDR3: CASSQGLAGVYNEQFF; DNA: TGCGCCAGCAGCCAAGGTCTAGCGGGAGTCTACAATGAGCAGTTCTTC
J: TRBJ1-1; length: 13; size: few; D: -; V: TRBV27; CDR3: CASGSRLNTEAFF; DNA: TGTGCCAGCGGCTCCCGTTTGAACACTGAAGCTTTCTTT
J: TRBJ1-2; length: 13; size: -; D: -; V: TRBV9; CDR3: CASSPWGVGGYTF; DNA: TGTGCCAGCAGCCCATGGGGGGTGGGCGGCTACACCTTC
J: TRBJ1-4; length: 15; size: -; D: TRBD1; V: TRBV13; CDR3: CASSPAPGQGEKLFF; DNA: TGTGCCAGCAGCCCTGCTCCGGGACAGGGTGAAAAACTGTTTTTT
J: TRBJ2-1; length: 16; size: -; D: -; V: TRBV29-1; CDR3: CSVEGGTVLSYNEQFF; DNA: TGCAGCGTTGAAGGCGGCACCGTACTTTCCTACAATGAGCAGTTCTTC